This T cell receptor (beta chain) appears in the sequencing data of a study of human T cells and chemical hapten exposure. The wider study: Skin of the upper inner arm, 2 cm by 2 cm, received 2% DPC for sensitization. General study results and limits: Against controls, expanded TCRs gave rise to significantly more large CDR3 similarity clusters.

Time point described: pre-sensitization, week 0. Treatment: therapeutic diphenylcyclopropenone sensitization with weekly scalp DPC. With respect to this clonotype: Its specificity is unknown.

The library tagged individual cDNA molecules with unique molecular identifiers. Authors' analysis steps: The number of TCRs in each sample had a median of approximately 96,000 and spanned roughly 23,224 to 750,000. TCRdb re-analysed the RACE reads in MiXCR, keeping a single row per CDR3 protein. These V and J calls derive from TCRdb rather than the authors' analysis. The sample yields 250,000 or so distinct CDR3 sequences, about 9% seen once. The ends were cut back, 2 bases at V and 2 bases at J, with 13 bases in the middle. The CDR3 extends over 14 amino acids. CDR1 and CDR2 from the germline V gene are DFQATT and SNEGSKA (reference sequence).

J is TRBJ2-7 and V is TRBV20-1; D possibly corresponds to TRBD2 (6 bases). The TCR comes from a woman between 35 and 50 years old with alopecia areata. Some clones in this sample may be carry-over from other donors' samples. The sample in question was whole blood, obtained in connection with sensitization to the hapten diphenylcyclopropenone (DPC). DNA of the CDR3: TGCAGTGCTAGAACACCAGGAGGGGCCTACGAGCAGTACTTC. Protein product: CSARTPGGAYEQYF.